These T cell receptor beta chains were read from a single sample in a study of blood T cell repertoires in COVID-19. Repertoires were generated with immunoSEQ multiplex PCR, while TCRdb's copy carries only in-frame clones and drops some. The sample carries under 400,000 clones, almost 90% recorded once. Sample: PBMCs or T cells enriched from blood (not recorded which). The receptors shown here come from a woman aged 25 to 39 who had been exposed to COVID-19. CDR3s include the opening cysteine and the closing phenylalanine or tryptophan. A D gene is named only where the DNA matches it firmly. Clone sizes are given selectively: once, few, many, or a class where the clone is expanded.

abundance	v_gene	j_gene	d_gene	CDR3aa	CDR3nt
-	TRBV9	TRBJ2-1	-	CASSAQWGPHYNEQFF	TGTGCCAGCAGCGCTCAGTGGGGGCCCCACTACAATGAGCAGTTCTTC
-	TRBV11-2	TRBJ2-7	TRBD1	CASSLQGALSGEQYF	TGTGCCAGCAGCTTACAGGGGGCTCTATCGGGCGAGCAGTACTTC
once	TRBV19	TRBJ2-3	-	CASSMGLESVRQYF	TGTGCCAGTAGTATGGGGCTAGAATCGGTCAGGCAGTATTTT
once	TRBV11-3	TRBJ2-5	TRBD1	CASSSGQSAPETQYF	TGTGCCAGCAGCTCGGGACAGTCGGCGCCAGAGACCCAGTACTTC
-	TRBV28	TRBJ2-7	-	CASGPGLYEQYF	TGTGCCAGCGGACCGGGACTGTACGAGCAGTACTTC
-	TRBV11-2	TRBJ2-5	-	CASSLKLGSLWETQYF	TGTGCCAGCAGCCTAAAGCTGGGCTCCCTTTGGGAGACCCAGTACTTC
-	TRBV19	TRBJ2-5	-	CASSIGGTPRETQYF	TGTGCCAGTAGTATAGGGGGGACACCTCGGGAGACCCAGTACTTC
-	TRBV7-6	TRBJ2-3	-	CASSLPPWAGITDTQYF	TGTGCCAGCAGCTTACCCCCTTGGGCGGGAATCACAGATACGCAGTATTTT
-	TRBV28	TRBJ2-7	-	CASSPPGGGGHYEQYF	TGTGCCAGCAGTCCACCGGGTGGAGGGGGCCACTACGAGCAGTACTTC
-	TRBV6-5	TRBJ1-1	TRBD1	CASSYSRQGAGTEAFF	TGTGCCAGCAGTTACTCCCGACAGGGCGCGGGTACTGAAGCTTTCTTT
-	TRBV12-5	TRBJ1-1	-	CASGLGTAEAFF	TGTGCTAGTGGTTTGGGCACCGCGGAAGCTTTCTTT
few	TRBV11-2	TRBJ2-7	TRBD1	CASRGQDAYEQYF	TGTGCCAGCCGGGGACAGGACGCATACGAGCAGTACTTC
-	TRBV11-3	TRBJ1-5	-	CASSLGTNDNQPQHF	TGTGCCAGCAGCTTAGGGACAAACGACAATCAGCCCCAGCATTTT
-	TRBV19	TRBJ2-2	TRBD2	CASSITGGNTGELFF	TGTGCCAGTAGTATAACGGGAGGCAATACCGGGGAGCTGTTTTTT
many	TRBV15	TRBJ2-1	TRBD2	CATSREWGTSGGEQFF	TGTGCCACCAGCAGAGAATGGGGGACTAGCGGGGGTGAGCAGTTCTTC
-	TRBV30	TRBJ1-4	TRBD1	CAWRKTGEATNEKLFF	TGTGCCTGGAGGAAGACAGGGGAAGCAACTAATGAAAAACTGTTTTTT
-	TRBV27	TRBJ2-7	-	CASSLSIPYEQYF	TGTGCCAGCAGTTTATCCATCCCCTACGAGCAGTACTTC
-	TRBV9	TRBJ1-1	-	CASSVGSGKDTEAFF	TGTGCCAGCAGCGTAGGTTCAGGGAAGGACACTGAAGCTTTCTTT
-	TRBV11-3	TRBJ1-6	-	CASSLGGGGNSPLHF	TGTGCCAGCAGCTTGGGGGGGGGCGGCAATTCACCCCTCCACTTT
-	TRBV19	TRBJ1-4	-	CASSRGKIGRLFF	TGTGCCAGTAGTAGAGGGAAAATTGGACGACTGTTTTTT
-	TRBV21-1	TRBJ2-7	-	CASRVLGTSGRMDEQYF	TGTGCCAGCAGGGTCTTGGGGACTAGCGGGAGAATGGACGAGCAGTACTTC
-	TRBV19	TRBJ2-7	-	CASSIGPGKLDEQYF	TGTGCCAGTAGTATCGGCCCGGGGAAGCTGGACGAGCAGTACTTC
-	TRBV11-2	TRBJ1-3	-	CASSTQQGRYSGNTIYF	TGTGCCAGCAGCACCCAACAGGGACGGTATTCTGGAAACACCATATATTTT
-	TRBV10-1	TRBJ2-2	TRBD2	CASSATTSGFNTGELFF	TGCGCCAGCAGTGCCACAACTAGCGGGTTTAACACCGGGGAGCTGTTTTTT
-	TRBV29-1	TRBJ1-2	-	CSVEEEGRYGYTF	TGCAGCGTTGAAGAAGAGGGGAGGTATGGCTACACCTTC
-	TRBV15	TRBJ2-1	TRBD2	CATSRDPGGYNEQFF	TGTGCCACCAGCAGAGATCCCGGGGGGTACAATGAGCAGTTCTTC
-	TRBV2	TRBJ1-1	-	CASSPRDFLKVEAFF	TGTGCCAGCAGTCCCCGGGACTTCCTTAAAGTCGAAGCTTTCTTT
-	TRBV7-3	TRBJ2-3	TRBD1	CASSPRTGEDTQYF	TGTGCCAGCAGCCCCCGGACAGGGGAAGATACGCAGTATTTT
-	TRBV6-5	TRBJ1-4	-	CASSPSATNEKLFF	TGTGCCAGCAGCCCCTCGGCAACTAATGAAAAACTGTTTTTT
-	TRBV11-3	TRBJ2-7	-	CASSSPDRPYEQYF	TGTGCCAGCAGCTCCCCCGACAGGCCCTACGAGCAGTACTTC
-	TRBV28	TRBJ2-1	TRBD2	CASSTSGTTGKGKFF	TGTGCCAGCAGCACCTCCGGGACTACTGGTAAGGGGAAGTTCTTC
-	TRBV18	TRBJ2-2	-	CASSPDGGDTGELFF	TGTGCCAGCTCACCGGACGGGGGTGACACCGGGGAGCTGTTTTTT
-	TRBV11-1	TRBJ2-7	-	CASSLIGDQYGSEQYF	TGTGCCAGCAGCTTAATCGGGGACCAGTACGGGAGCGAGCAGTACTTC
-	TRBV28	TRBJ1-4	-	CASSLPNTGFTNEKLFF	TGTGCCAGCAGTTTACCGAATACAGGGTTCACTAATGAAAAACTGTTTTTT
-	TRBV11-3	TRBJ2-3	-	CATGGRSTDTQYF	TGTGCCACCGGGGGGCGGAGCACAGATACGCAGTATTTT
-	TRBV29-1	TRBJ1-1	TRBD1	CSVELQGARYTEAFF	TGCAGCGTTGAATTGCAGGGGGCTAGGTACACTGAAGCTTTCTTT
-	TRBV3-1/TRBV3-2	TRBJ1-5	-	CASSQGSVGARNQPQHF	TGTGCCAGCAGCCAAGGGTCCGTTGGGGCGCGCAATCAGCCCCAGCATTTT
-	TRBV30	TRBJ2-7	TRBD1	CAWTHGQGRYF	TGTGCCTGGACCCATGGACAGGGGAGGTACTTC
-	TRBV7-9	TRBJ1-4	TRBD1	CASSSSGTGGEKLFF	TGTGCCAGCAGCTCCTCCGGGACAGGCGGTGAAAAACTGTTTTTT